One sample yielded the 21 T cell receptor beta chains listed below, sequenced in a study of blood T cell repertoires in COVID-19. The repertoire was sequenced with immunoSEQ multiplex PCR; TCRdb's copy has only in-frame clones and lacks some. The sample contains around 58,000 clones, almost 90% of which appear only once. Sequencing used peripheral blood. The receptors originated from a man in his 60s with active COVID-19.

This clone occurred once. The chain links TRBV5-4 to TRBJ2-7; the match to TRBD1 covers 9 bases. The CDR3 sequence is 15 residues long. Germline V gene lookup returns CDR1 SGHNT and CDR2 YYREEE (reference sequence). V shed 4 bases, J shed 2 bases, and the junction held 7 bases outside the gene matches. CDR3 sequence reads: CASSPGTGRPYEQYF. CDR3 nucleotide sequence: TGTGCCAGCAGCCCAGGGACAGGGAGGCCCTACGAGCAGTACTTC.

This chain uses TRBV6-4 with TRBJ1-1; 8 nucleotides align to TRBD1. Germline V CDR1 and CDR2: MRHNA, SNTAGT. With V trimmed by 4 bases and J by 1 base, 17 bases remained unmatched. This CDR3 region has 19 residues. The CDR3 region has the DNA TGTGCCAGCAGTGTCTACCACAAAGGGGGGGACAGGAGGAACACTGAAGCTTTCTTT. Its protein is CASSVYHKGGDRRNTEAFF.

The chain is built from TRBV7-6 and TRBJ2-7; D is ambiguous. The V end lost 5 bases, the J end lost 5 bases, and 16 bases lay between the germline ends. The V gene's germline CDR1 is SGHVS and CDR2 FNYEAQ. CDR3 length: 14 amino acids. The CDR3 sequence is CASSATPPFHEQYF. CDR3 bases: TGTGCCAGCAGCGCCACACCCCCCTTTCACGAGCAGTACTTC. The full variable domain, with the rest looked up from reference TRBV7-6 and TRBJ2-7, is GAGVSQSPRYKVTKRGQDVALRCDPISGHVSLYWYRQALGQGPEFLTYFNYEAQQDKSGLPNDRFSAERPEGSISTLTIQRTEQRDSAMYRCASSATPPFHEQYFGPGTRLTVT.

This clone was counted once. The gene calls are TRBV19 and TRBJ2-1; possible D gene TRBD2, 6 bases. V was shortened by 1 base and J by 7 bases, with 11 bases between the two germline ends. Germline loops: CDR1 LNHDA, CDR2 SQIVND (reference sequence). The CDR3 extends over 14 amino acids. CDR3 DNA: TGTGCCAGTAGTATAGGGGGAGGTGGTAATGAGCAGTTCTTC. As protein: CASSIGGGGNEQFF.

V usage is TRBV30 and J usage is TRBJ1-1, with D perhaps TRBD1 (5 bases). The CDR3 has 13 amino acids. Germline loops: CDR1 GTSNPN, CDR2 SVGIG (reference sequence). The V end was cut by 2 bases, the J end by 1 base, with 8 bases between. The CDR3 DNA reads TGTGCCTGGAGTACCGACAGGAACACTGAAGCTTTCTTT. Protein: CAWSTDRNTEAFF. The full variable domain, its missing parts supplied by reference TRBV30 and TRBJ1-1, is SQTIHQWPATLVQPVGSPLSLECTVEGTSNPNLYWYRQAAGRGLQLLFYSVGIGQISSEVPQNLSASRPQDRQFILSSKKLLLSDSGFYLCAWSTDRNTEAFFGQGTRLTVV.

The V gene is TRBV14, the J gene TRBJ2-3, with TRBD1 identical over 8 bases. The V and J ends lost 7 bases and 1 base, in that order; junction bases with no gene match: 7. Germline CDR1 reads SGHDN; CDR2 reads FVKESK. This CDR3 has 15 residues. CDR3 DNA sequence: TGTGCCAGCAACCCGACAGGGGCCCGCACAGATACGCAGTATTTT. Encoded protein: CASNPTGARTDTQYF.

The chain employs TRBV19 and TRBJ2-4, with TRBD2 as a possible D gene (5 bases). The CDR3 has 14 residues. The V end lost 3 bases, the J end lost 0 bases, and 6 bases lay between the germline ends. Germline loops: CDR1 LNHDA, CDR2 SQIVND (reference sequence). The CDR3 reads CASSIEGAKNIQYF. For the CDR3, the DNA is TGTGCCAGTAGTATTGAGGGAGCCAAAAACATTCAGTACTTC.

This clone was found once. The gene calls are TRBV24-1 and TRBJ2-5; D gene unclear. CDR3 size: 15 residues. The germline CDR1 and CDR2 sequences are KGHDR and SFDVKD. Trimming left V 2 bases short and J 0 bases short, with 9 bases between. The CDR3 sequence is CATSDSVVHQETQYF. The CDR3 coding sequence is TGTGCCACCAGTGATTCTGTCGTTCACCAAGAGACCCAGTACTTC.

The chain combines TRBV7-8 with TRBJ2-7, with D perhaps matching TRBD2 (5 bases). This CDR3 contains 15 residues. From germline, CDR1 is SGHVS and CDR2 FQNEAQ. The V end was cut by 5 bases, the J end by 5 bases, with 19 bases between. The CDR3 loop reads CASSPTRSRRDEQYF. In DNA form, the CDR3 reads TGTGCCAGCAGCCCTACTCGCTCGCGGCGGGACGAGCAGTACTTC.

This chain links TRBV28 with TRBJ1-2; weak D call: TRBD1 (5 bases). Germline V gene lookup returns CDR1 MDHEN and CDR2 SYDVKM. V was cut by 1 base and J by 4 bases, with 25 bases left in between. CDR3 length: 19 amino acids. The CDR3 region has the DNA TGTGCCAGCAGTTTATTCCGGACCGGGGGGGGAGGCTCAGGCTATGGCTACACCTTC. Protein product: CASSLFRTGGGGSGYGYTF.

V gene TRBV28 combines with J gene TRBJ2-3; 9 nucleotides line up with TRBD2. Germline assignment: CDR1 MDHEN and CDR2 SYDVKM. The CDR3 is 15 amino acids. V lost 2 bases to trimming and J lost 4 bases; unmatched junction nucleotides: 4. This CDR3 reads CASSLGGLAADTQYF. CDR3 in DNA: TGTGCCAGCAGTTTAGGGGGACTAGCCGCAGATACGCAGTATTTT. Drawing the rest from reference TRBV28 and TRBJ2-3, the complete variable domain is DVKVTQSSRYLVKRTGEKVFLECVQDMDHENMFWYRQDPGLGLRLIYFSYDVKMKEKGDIPEGYSVSREKKERFSLILESASTNQTSMYLCASSLGGLAADTQYFGPGTRLTVL.

This sequence joins TRBV21-1 and TRBJ1-1; TRBD1, as called in the table, went unchecked against the DNA. TRBV21-1 is noted as a pseudogene. The CDR3 runs 16 residues. CDR3 amino acids: CASNKVCDRSNTEAFF. The CDR3 DNA follows: TGTGCCAGCAACAAAGTTTGCGACAGATCGAACACTGAAGCTTTCTTT.

The rearrangement joins TRBV11-2 to TRBJ2-5; 9 positions agree with TRBD2. CDR3 length: 17 amino acids. V shed 0 bases and J 0 bases; nucleotides not matched to a gene: 5. In germline, CDR1 is SGHAT, CDR2 FQNNGV. The CDR3 is CASSLDASGTYQETQYF. The CDR3 bases are TGTGCCAGCAGCTTAGATGCTAGCGGGACCTACCAAGAGACCCAGTACTTC.

CDR3 sequence: CASSYPGGGDYEQYF. CDR3 in DNA: TGTGCCAGCAGTTATCCGGGCGGAGGGGACTACGAGCAGTACTTC. The chain couples TRBV6-2 or TRBV6-3 to TRBJ2-7, with a possible D match to TRBD2 (6 bases). In germline, CDR1 is MNHEY, CDR2 SVGEGT. Trimming removed 3 bases at V and 3 bases at J, with 15 bases between. This CDR3 comprises 15 residues.

This clone was seen once. This chain connects TRBV18 to TRBJ1-5; the match to TRBD1 covers 9 bases. CDR1 KGHSH and CDR2 LQKENI come from the germline V gene. This CDR3 spans 13 amino acids. Unmatched junction bases numbered 6, after V lost 5 bases and J lost 10 bases. In DNA, the CDR3 is TGTGCCAGCTCATTGGGGACAGGGTCACCCCAGCATTTT. This translates into CASSLGTGSPQHF.

The chain recombines TRBV12-3 or TRBV12-4 with TRBJ1-3, with a possible D match to TRBD1 (5 bases). This CDR3 spans 13 amino acids. Trimming shortened V by 7 bases and J by 5 bases, and 12 bases separated the two germline ends. The CDR3: CASTTDRRNTIYF. Here the CDR3 DNA reads TGTGCCAGCACCACCGACAGAAGAAACACCATATATTTT.

V gene TRBV3-1 (or the pseudogene TRBV3-2) combines with J gene TRBJ1-1; D call uncertain. V dropped 2 bases and J dropped 6 bases, with 19 bases sitting between them. The CDR3 extends over 16 amino acids. The germline V gene has CDR1 LGHDT and CDR2 YNNKEL (reference sequence). Written as DNA, the CDR3 is TGTGCCAGCAGCCAATTCGAACGAGGATTTCGGTCTGAAGCTTTCTTT. Its translation is CASSQFERGFRSEAFF.

This clone came up a few times. The chain has TRBV5-4 and TRBJ2-6; D is perhaps TRBD1 (5 bases). Trimming left V 6 bases short and J 0 bases short, with 16 bases between. The germline CDR1 and CDR2 sequences are SGHNT and YYREEE (reference sequence). The CDR3 runs to 17 residues. CDR3 region: CASTLQVTLSGANVLTF. The CDR3 DNA sequence: TGTGCCAGCACCTTACAGGTGACGCTCTCTGGGGCCAACGTCCTGACTTTC.

This clone was seen a single time. This rearrangement joins TRBV3-1 (or the pseudogene TRBV3-2) to TRBJ2-2; 12 positions match TRBD2. The ends lost 7 bases at V and 3 bases at J; junction bases unmatched: 6. Germline loops: CDR1 LGHDT, CDR2 YNNKEL (reference sequence). CDR3 length: 16 amino acids. The DNA for the CDR3 is TGTGCCAGCACCGAACTAGCGGGGGGATACACCGGGGAGCTGTTTTTT. It encodes CASTELAGGYTGELFF.

The chain recombines TRBV6-5 with TRBJ1-2, with 7 bases that match TRBD1. The CDR3 is 13 amino acids. J was trimmed by 6 bases and V by 6 bases; bases with no gene match: 7. Looked up from germline, CDR1 is MNHEY and CDR2 is SVGAGI. CDR3 amino acids: CASRFRGTDGYTF. The CDR3 coding sequence is TGTGCCAGCAGGTTCAGGGGGACGGATGGCTACACCTTC.

This clone has only one observation. The chain is built from TRBV29-1 and TRBJ2-1, with 8 bases aligning to TRBD1. CDR3 length equals 16 residues. Trimming removed 6 bases from V and 5 bases from J; junction bases left unmatched: 15. Looked up from germline, CDR1 is SQVTM and CDR2 is ANQGSEA. The CDR3 nucleotides are TGCAGCGTCAACAGGGGGTCCTCCAAAGTGAACAATGAGCAGTTCTTC. It codes for CSVNRGSSKVNNEQFF.